This passage covers 32 T cell receptor beta chains from one sample sequenced in a study of T-cell reconstitution after alpha-beta-depleted transplantation in children. During its preparation, the TCRbeta library received unique molecular identifiers. TCRdb redid the calling of the PCR reads with MiXCR, one entry per CDR3 protein. The repertoire has just under 350,000 distinct CDR3 sequences, 15% to 20% of them found once; the top ten carry about 41%. This specimen was PBMCs, mostly from graft donor cells, taken 360 days after TCRalphabeta/CD19-depleted stem cell transplant. These receptors all come from a male patient between 2 and 10 years old who had a stem cell transplant for acute lymphoblastic leukemia, so the T cells may come from the graft donor.

This clonotype was seen many times. The V call is TRBV12-3 or TRBV12-4, the J call TRBJ2-2; 8 bases are a match to TRBD2. The junction had 6 bases not matched to a gene; V was cut back by 6 bases and J by 0 bases. This CDR3 has 16 residues. The CDR3 spells CASSLVAGSNTGELFF. CDR3 sequence (DNA): TGTGCCAGCAGCCTGGTAGCGGGATCGAACACCGGGGAGCTGTTTTTT.

This clonotype was counted between two and nine times. The chain couples TRBV7-9 to TRBJ2-2, with D tentatively TRBD1 or TRBD2 (5 bases each). Between the trimmed V and J ends, which lost 4 bases and 2 bases, there was a span of 14 bases. The CDR3 is 16 residues long. Germline V CDR1 and CDR2: SEHNR, FQNEAQ (reference sequence). The CDR3 DNA reads TGTGCCAGCAGCTCCCTGGGACGTATTAACACCGGGGAGCTGTTTTTT. Translation: CASSSLGRINTGELFF.

This clonotype was seen a handful of times. The chain is built from TRBV10-1 and TRBJ2-1; 8 positions agree with TRBD2. This CDR3 comprises 14 residues. The germline CDR1 and CDR2 sequences are WNHNN and SYGVQD (reference sequence). With V trimmed by 2 bases and J by 7 bases, 4 bases remained unmatched. CDR3 coding DNA: TGCGCCAGCAGTGAGACAGCGGGGGCTAATGAGCAGTTCTTC. Translation: CASSETAGANEQFF.

This clonotype was seen more than once but under ten times. The chain recombines TRBV4-3 with TRBJ2-1; the match to TRBD1 covers 9 bases. The V gene end was trimmed by 4 bases and the J gene end by 6 bases; junction bases not matched to a gene: 10. The germline V gene encodes CDR1 LGHNA and CDR2 YSLEER. CDR3 length equals 16 residues. CDR3 sequence reads: CASSRFDRGYGNEQFF. In DNA, the CDR3 is TGCGCCAGCAGCCGGTTTGACAGGGGGTATGGCAATGAGCAGTTCTTC.

This clonotype was seen ten or more times. This chain joins TRBV5-1 and TRBJ2-3; 9 bases fit TRBD1. Germline CDR1 reads SGHRS; CDR2 reads YFSETQ. Trimming cost V 7 bases and J 0 bases; bases outside gene matches: 6. This CDR3 spans 15 amino acids. The CDR3 bases are TGCGCCAGCGGCCTGGACAGGGGTAGCACAGATACGCAGTATTTT. Its protein product is CASGLDRGSTDTQYF.

Note on this clonotype: A junction boundary mismatches the germline segment, possibly from a read error. The chain has TRBV7-7 and TRBJ2-1, with D unclear. Germline-derived CDR1 and CDR2 are SSHAT and FNYEAQ (reference sequence). This CDR3 is built from 14 residues. The CDR3 nucleotides are TGTGCTAGCAGCTTAGAGTTGAGCAACAATGAGCAGTTCTTC. It encodes CASSLELSNNEQFF.

This clonotype came up many times. CDR3 residues: CASSQDAGSYNSPLHF. CDR3 bases: TGCGCCAGCAGCCAAGATGCGGGATCCTATAATTCACCCCTCCACTTT. The chain links TRBV4-1 to TRBJ1-6; D not certain. This CDR3 spans 16 amino acids. The V and J ends lost 0 bases and 1 base respectively, with 7 bases between them. Per germline, CDR1 MGHRA and CDR2 YSYEKL.

The genes are TRBV6-2 or TRBV6-3 and TRBJ2-7, with TRBD2 identical over 9 bases. CDR1 is MNHEY, CDR2 SVGEGT, per germline. Unmatched junction bases numbered 3, after V lost 2 bases and J lost 1 base. This CDR3 is 15 amino acids long. CDR3 loop: CASSYKAGGSYEQYF. The CDR3, as DNA: TGTGCCAGCAGTTACAAAGCGGGAGGATCCTACGAGCAGTACTTC.

This clonotype has more than one count but fewer than ten. The rearrangement joins TRBV20-1 to TRBJ1-5; maybe TRBD1 (6 bases). This CDR3 region has 13 residues. Germline CDR1 is DFQATT and CDR2 is SNEGSKA (reference sequence). V lost 4 bases to trimming and J lost 4 bases, with 11 bases between them. CDR3 in DNA: TGCAGTGCTATTACAGGGCAAAATCAGCCCCAGCATTTT. Amino acids: CSAITGQNQPQHF.

The chain carries TRBV9 and TRBJ2-3, with a weak D call TRBD2 (5 bases). V was pared by 3 bases and J by 0 bases, with 11 bases between. The germline CDR1 and CDR2 sequences are SGDLS and YYNGEE. This CDR3 is built from 15 residues. In DNA, the CDR3 is TGTGCCAGCAGCGCCAGCGGTTTTAGCACAGATACGCAGTATTTT. Its translation is CASSASGFSTDTQYF.

The chain employs TRBV4-1 and TRBJ2-4, with D possibly TRBD1 on 6 matching bases. CDR3 length: 14 amino acids. Germline lookup yields CDR1 MGHRA and CDR2 YSYEKL. The V end was cut by 4 bases, the J end by 7 bases, with 14 bases between. CDR3 coding DNA: TGCGCCAGCAGCCTCCTCCCAGGGGAGAACATTCAGTACTTC. It translates to CASSLLPGENIQYF.

This clonotype has a count of ten or more. This chain links TRBV12-3 or TRBV12-4 with TRBJ2-3; tentative D call: TRBD2 (5 bases). This CDR3 is 15 amino acids long. The V gene lost 3 bases and the J gene lost 2 bases, with 12 bases spanning the gap. The chain's CDR3 is CASSLRLRDTDTQYF. The CDR3 DNA sequence: TGTGCCAGCAGTTTGCGGTTGAGGGACACAGATACGCAGTATTTT.

CDR3 residues: CASNDPVKGLAYTDTQYF. Here the CDR3 DNA reads TGTGCCAGCAACGATCCAGTCAAGGGACTAGCTTACACAGATACGCAGTATTTT. The chain employs TRBV9 and TRBJ2-3; 9 positions agree with TRBD2. The CDR3 consists of 18 residues. Germline CDR1 and CDR2: SGDLS and YYNGEE. V lost 6 bases to trimming and J lost 2 bases; unmatched junction nucleotides: 16.

The CDR3 DNA is TGTGCCACCAGCAGAACAGGGGCTGGGGCCAACGTCCTGACTTTC. This codes for CATSRTGAGANVLTF. The genes are TRBV15 and TRBJ2-6; 7 bases are shared with TRBD1. Germline V gene sequence: CDR1 LNHNV, CDR2 YYDKDF (reference sequence). This CDR3 has 15 residues. V lost 2 bases to trimming and J lost 2 bases; unmatched junction nucleotides: 0.

This clonotype has just a few counts. The rearrangement joins TRBV7-9 to TRBJ2-3; the match to TRBD2 covers 8 bases. CDR1 is SEHNR and CDR2 is FQNEAQ in the germline V gene (reference sequence). The V segment lost 7 bases and the J segment 2 bases; nucleotides outside the gene matches: 8. The CDR3 runs 15 residues. CDR3 nucleotide sequence: TGTGCCAGCACCGGGGGGGCGAAGAACACAGATACGCAGTATTTT. This encodes CASTGGAKNTDTQYF.

In this sample, this clonotype turned up a few times. The gene calls are TRBV7-9 and TRBJ2-5, with TRBD1 matching 8 bases. CDR3 size: 14 residues. Germline CDR1 is SEHNR and CDR2 is FQNEAQ (reference sequence). After removal of 4 bases from V and 5 bases from J, the junction contained 6 bases not matched to a gene. The CDR3 spells CASSWAGGYETQYF. Written as DNA, the CDR3 is TGTGCCAGCAGCTGGGCAGGGGGCTATGAGACCCAGTACTTC.

This clonotype occurred a few times. In DNA, the CDR3 is TGTGCCAGCAGTATAGCGGGAAACACCGGGGAGCTGTTTTTT. It translates to CASSIAGNTGELFF. The chain joins TRBV6-1 to TRBJ2-2; 8 positions match TRBD2. The germline CDR1 and CDR2 sequences are MNHNS and SASEGT. There are 14 residues in the CDR3. V dropped 5 bases and J dropped 2; count of bases not matched to a gene: 1.

This clonotype was found a few times. The rearrangement links TRBV6-1 to TRBJ2-7, with unresolved D. CDR3 length equals 14 residues. Trimming pared 7 bases from V and 6 bases from J, leaving 19 bases between. Germline loops: CDR1 MNHNS, CDR2 SASEGT. CDR3 amino acids: CASINQPGAGEQYF. The CDR3 coding sequence is TGTGCCAGCATAAACCAACCAGGAGCAGGCGAGCAGTACTTC.

This clonotype was observed many times. This chain joins TRBV9 and TRBJ2-3, with 7 bases aligning to TRBD2. This CDR3 has 16 amino acids. Germline V lookup: CDR1 SGDLS, CDR2 YYNGEE. Trimming removed 0 bases from V and 1 base from J; junction bases left unmatched: 5. CDR3 coding DNA: TGTGCCAGCAGCGTAGAAACGGGAGGCCGCACAGATACGCAGTATTTT. This translates into CASSVETGGRTDTQYF.

This clonotype was seen more than once but under ten times. The chain has TRBV3-1 and TRBJ2-7; tentatively, D is TRBD2 (5 bases). CDR1 and CDR2 (germline): LGHDT, YNNKEL (reference sequence). CDR3 size: 12 residues. Trimming shortened V by 5 bases and J by 7 bases, and 12 bases separated the two germline ends. This CDR3 reads CASSYTRGEQYF. CDR3 coding DNA: TGTGCCAGCAGCTACACCCGAGGGGAGCAGTACTTC.

This clonotype was seen more than once but under ten times. This sequence joins TRBV20-1 and TRBJ1-1, with no clear D. From germline, CDR1 is DFQATT and CDR2 SNEGSKA (reference sequence). Trimming shortened V by 7 bases and J by 4 bases, and 13 bases separated the two germline ends. There are 12 residues in the CDR3. The CDR3 is CSGYTKSTEAFF. CDR3 coding DNA: TGCAGTGGCTACACCAAGAGCACTGAAGCTTTCTTT.

In its sample, this clonotype was seen a few times. The chain is built from TRBV5-1 and TRBJ2-2, with a tentative D call TRBD2 (6 bases). The CDR3 loop spans 15 amino acids. Germline V gene sequence: CDR1 SGHRS, CDR2 YFSETQ. The germline V and J ends were trimmed by 3 bases and 1 base, with 10 bases remaining between them. The CDR3 DNA reads as TGCGCCAGCAGCTGGGGGACTGGGAACACCGGGGAGCTGTTTTTT. This sequence encodes CASSWGTGNTGELFF.

Only a few counts were recorded for this clonotype. The V gene is TRBV7-9, the J gene TRBJ1-1, with a weak D call TRBD1 (6 bases). This CDR3 is 15 amino acids long. The V gene lost 2 bases and the J gene lost 4 bases, with 14 bases spanning the gap. Germline V CDR1 and CDR2: SEHNR, FQNEAQ (reference sequence). The CDR3 is CASSLLGGLLTEAFF. The CDR3 DNA follows: TGTGCCAGCAGCTTACTCGGGGGGCTTCTCACTGAAGCTTTCTTT.

Note on this clonotype: Relative to the germline gene, one junction end is altered; a read error may explain this. The gene calls are TRBV20-1 and TRBJ2-3; 12 bases are a match to TRBD2. Germline CDR1 DFQATT, CDR2 SNEGSKA (reference sequence). The CDR3 is 15 residues long. The CDR3 reads CNARRLAGVIDTQYF. The DNA for the CDR3 is TGCAATGCTAGGAGACTAGCGGGAGTGATAGATACGCAGTATTTT.

This clonotype was seen a handful of times. CDR3 DNA sequence: TGTGCCAGCAGCCAAGATGTGGGGAGCGAGCAGTACTTC. Amino acids: CASSQDVGSEQYF. V gene TRBV3-1 combines with J gene TRBJ2-7; the D gene is possibly TRBD2 (5 bases). The CDR3 is 13 amino acids. The germline V gene encodes CDR1 LGHDT and CDR2 YNNKEL (reference sequence). Trimming shortened V by 0 bases and J by 6 bases, and 9 bases separated the two germline ends.

This clonotype was recorded a few times. V usage is TRBV7-8 and J usage is TRBJ2-6, with 8 positions matching TRBD2. Germline V gene sequence: CDR1 SGHVS, CDR2 FQNEAQ. Trimming removed 2 bases from V and 2 bases from J; junction bases left unmatched: 14. The CDR3 sequence is 20 residues long. The CDR3 reads CASSLTPLGLVGPGANVLTF. The CDR3 bases are TGTGCCAGCAGCTTAACTCCTTTGGGACTAGTCGGTCCTGGGGCCAACGTCCTGACTTTC.

The rearrangement uses TRBV20-1 and TRBJ2-3; TRBD2 aligns across 11 bases. Germline trimming cut 6 bases from V and 5 bases from J; bases unmatched to any gene: 13. CDR1 and CDR2 (germline): DFQATT, SNEGSKA (reference sequence). The CDR3 spans 16 residues. The CDR3 coding sequence is TGCAGTGCCTCGGATCTAGCGGGAGGTGTGAGAGATACGCAGTATTTT. Protein sequence: CSASDLAGGVRDTQYF.

The rearrangement joins TRBV4-1 to TRBJ2-3, with no clear D. The CDR3 has 14 residues. Germline-derived CDR1 and CDR2 are MGHRA and YSYEKL. V dropped 1 base and J dropped 0 bases, with 5 bases sitting between them. CDR3 nucleotides: TGCGCCAGCAGCCAAGCTCCTAGCACAGATACGCAGTATTTT. Amino acid sequence: CASSQAPSTDTQYF.

There are a few counts of this clonotype. The CDR3 sequence: CASSYTGDRETQYF. CDR3 DNA: TGCGCCAGCAGCTACACAGGGGATCGGGAGACCCAGTACTTC. The chain uses TRBV5-1 and TRBJ2-5; 7 bases are shared with TRBD1. The germline V gene has CDR1 SGHRS and CDR2 YFSETQ. The CDR3 runs to 14 residues. V dropped 3 bases and J dropped 5; count of bases not matched to a gene: 7. Based on the CDR3 plus reference TRBV5-1 and TRBJ2-5, the full variable domain is KAGVTQTPRYLIKTRGQQVTLSCSPISGHRSVSWYQQTPGQGLQFLFEYFSETQRNKGNFPGRFSGRQFSNSRSEMNVSTLELGDSALYLCASSYTGDRETQYFGPGTRLLVL.

This clonotype was detected only a few times. The rearrangement joins TRBV6-1 to TRBJ2-3, with TRBD1 matching over 7 bases. The germline gives CDR1 MNHNS, CDR2 SASEGT. V dropped 6 bases and J dropped 5; count of bases not matched to a gene: 8. The CDR3 is 14 residues long. The CDR3 DNA follows: TGTGCCAGCAGCCTCGACAGGGCCAGAGATACGCAGTATTTT. It codes for CASSLDRARDTQYF.

The chain couples TRBV10-3 to TRBJ2-3, with a possible D match to TRBD2 (5 bases). Trimming removed 5 bases from V and 2 bases from J, with 8 bases in between. From germline, CDR1 is ENHRY and CDR2 SYGVKD. The CDR3 extends over 13 amino acids. The CDR3 DNA reads as TGTGCCATCAGTAGCGGTGTCACAGATACGCAGTATTTT. Amino acid sequence: CAISSGVTDTQYF.

This clonotype has only a few counts. This chain links TRBV28 with TRBJ2-1; the D gene is possibly TRBD1 (5 bases). V was pared by 3 bases and J by 5 bases, with 29 bases between. The CDR3 covers 20 residues. Looked up from germline, CDR1 is MDHEN and CDR2 is SYDVKM. CDR3 bases: TGTGCCAGCAGTTTCCCGGTGCTTAAAGGGGATCACGGTTTCAACAATGAGCAGTTCTTC. As protein: CASSFPVLKGDHGFNNEQFF.